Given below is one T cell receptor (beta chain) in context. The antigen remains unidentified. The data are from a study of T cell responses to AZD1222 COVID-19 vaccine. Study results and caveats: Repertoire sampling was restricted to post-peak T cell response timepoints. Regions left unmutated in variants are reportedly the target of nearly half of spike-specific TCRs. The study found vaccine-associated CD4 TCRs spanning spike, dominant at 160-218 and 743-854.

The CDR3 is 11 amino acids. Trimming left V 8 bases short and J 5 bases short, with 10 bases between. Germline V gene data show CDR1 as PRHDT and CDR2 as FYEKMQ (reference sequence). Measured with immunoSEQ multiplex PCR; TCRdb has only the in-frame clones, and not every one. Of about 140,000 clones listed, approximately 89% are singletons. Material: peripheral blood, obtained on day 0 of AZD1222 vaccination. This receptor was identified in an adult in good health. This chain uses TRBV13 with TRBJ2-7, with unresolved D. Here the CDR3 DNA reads TGTGCCAGCGCCCCCCCCCACGAGCAGTACTTC. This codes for CASAPPHEQYF.